Below are 23 T cell receptor beta chains sequenced from a single sample in a study of OX40 agonist ivuxolimab in advanced cancers. TCRdb's table, derived via immunoSEQ multiplex PCR, lists solely in-frame clones and lacks some. In the table there are about 48,000 clones, roughly 84% of which are singletons. This specimen consisted of CD4+ or CD8+ T cells sorted from blood, obtained in a trial of the OX40 agonist ivuxolimab. The source is an adult with an advanced solid tumor such as melanoma, head and neck, liver or kidney cancer.

This chain uses TRBV6-6 with TRBJ2-1; tentatively, D is TRBD2 (5 bases). V lost 2 bases to trimming and J lost 6 bases, with 11 bases between them. The germline V gene encodes CDR1 MNHNY and CDR2 SVGAGI (reference sequence). This CDR3 spans 14 amino acids. The CDR3 reads CASSYGGSVNEQFF. CDR3 DNA: TGTGCCAGCAGTTACGGTGGTAGCGTCAATGAGCAGTTCTTC.

The chain uses TRBV10-3 and TRBJ2-7; D may be TRBD2 (5 bases). This CDR3 is 14 amino acids long. Per the germline V gene, CDR1 is ENHRY and CDR2 is SYGVKD. V lost 10 bases to trimming and J lost 0 bases, with 16 bases between them. CDR3 in DNA: TGTGCCACAAATCCGACCGGGGTCTCCTACGAGCAGTACTTC. Translated, it gives CATNPTGVSYEQYF.

CDR3 bases: TGCAGCGTTGAAGATGGTCAGAATGCTAACTATGGCTACACCTTC. This translates into CSVEDGQNANYGYTF. This chain links TRBV29-1 with TRBJ1-2; no definite D call. Trimming removed 0 bases from V and 0 bases from J, with 11 bases in between. The germline gives CDR1 SQVTM, CDR2 ANQGSEA. The CDR3 sequence is 15 residues long.

This clone was found once. The chain joins TRBV11-2 to TRBJ2-5, with a tentative D call TRBD2 (5 bases). V lost 6 bases and J 7 bases, leaving 15 bases between the germline ends. There are 13 residues in the CDR3. CDR1 and CDR2 (germline): SGHAT, FQNNGV. The CDR3 region is CASRSGLSGTQYF. CDR3 coding DNA: TGTGCCAGCAGAAGCGGTCTCTCGGGGACCCAGTACTTC.

This chain connects TRBV4-2 to TRBJ2-5, with 10 bases fitting TRBD1. V gave up 0 bases and J gave up 4 bases; unmatched junction bases: 8. The CDR3 loop spans 17 amino acids. From germline, CDR1 is LGHNA and CDR2 YNFKEQ. The CDR3 sequence: CASSQDWTGGKVETQYF. CDR3 in DNA: TGTGCCAGCAGCCAAGATTGGACAGGGGGTAAGGTAGAGACCCAGTACTTC.

V gene TRBV11-1 combines with J gene TRBJ1-2; the match to TRBD1 covers 7 bases. The CDR3 sequence is 14 residues long. Germline CDR1 reads SGHAT; CDR2 reads FQDESV (reference sequence). V lost 5 bases to trimming and J lost 8 bases; unmatched junction nucleotides: 11. As DNA, the CDR3 is TGTGCCAGCAGCCCCCCGGGACAGCCGGGGGGCTACACCTTC. Its translation: CASSPPGQPGGYTF.

This sequence joins TRBV14 and TRBJ1-6; the D gene is possibly TRBD1 (5 bases). The CDR3 covers 14 residues. V shed 0 bases and J shed 10 bases, with 10 bases lying between them. Germline V gives CDR1 SGHDN, CDR2 FVKESK. The CDR3 sequence: CASSQEVRGSPLHF. As DNA, the CDR3 is TGTGCCAGCAGCCAAGAAGTAAGGGGATCACCCCTCCACTTT.

The V gene is TRBV12-5, the J gene TRBJ2-1, with D possibly matching TRBD2 (6 bases). The germline V and J ends were trimmed by 1 base and 3 bases, with 10 bases remaining between them. The CDR3 runs 15 residues. CDR1 is LGHNT and CDR2 is FRNRAP in the germline V gene. CDR3 loop: CASGLEGGYYNEQFF. For the CDR3, the DNA is TGTGCTAGTGGTTTGGAAGGAGGGTACTACAATGAGCAGTTCTTC.

The V call is TRBV19, the J call TRBJ1-5; D remains ambiguous. This CDR3 contains 14 residues. Germline CDR1 is LNHDA and CDR2 is SQIVND (reference sequence). The germline V and J ends were trimmed by 5 bases and 0 bases, with 8 bases remaining between them. CDR3 coding DNA: TGTGCCAGTAGTGGCGGGCTTAGCAATCAGCCCCAGCATTTT. This codes for CASSGGLSNQPQHF.

V is TRBV5-1 and J is TRBJ2-5, with TRBD1 identical over 9 bases. This CDR3 spans 15 amino acids. Germline V CDR1 and CDR2: SGHRS, YFSETQ. The junction had 6 bases not matched to a gene; V was cut back by 2 bases and J by 4 bases. This chain's CDR3 is CASSFDRGGGETQYF. The CDR3 bases are TGCGCCAGCAGCTTTGACAGGGGGGGAGGAGAGACCCAGTACTTC.

The V call is TRBV27, the J call TRBJ2-1, with D possibly TRBD2 on 5 matching bases. Trimming cost V 6 bases and J 1 base, with 10 bases left between them. The germline CDR1 and CDR2 sequences are MNHEY and SMNVEV (reference sequence). The CDR3 totals 14 residues. Written as DNA, the CDR3 is TGTGCCAGCAGCCGGACTGGTTCCTACAATGAGCAGTTCTTC. As protein: CASSRTGSYNEQFF.

V and J are TRBV7-8 and TRBJ2-1; 9 bases match TRBD1. The germline CDR1 and CDR2 sequences are SGHVS and FQNEAQ. CDR3 size: 15 residues. Trimming took 2 bases from V and 7 from J; bases not matched to a gene: 6. The CDR3 sequence is CASSLTGQGWNEQFF. The CDR3 region has the DNA TGTGCCAGCAGCTTAACTGGACAGGGGTGGAATGAGCAGTTCTTC.

The chain couples TRBV5-1 to TRBJ2-5; the match to TRBD1 covers 7 bases. With 3 bases clipped from V and 5 bases from J, the junction kept 10 bases outside the gene matches. The germline gives CDR1 SGHRS, CDR2 YFSETQ. This CDR3 region has 15 residues. CDR3 sequence (DNA): TGCGCCAGCAGCTCAGGGGGTGACCACGGGGAGACCCAGTACTTC. This translates into CASSSGGDHGETQYF.

The genes are TRBV4-1 and TRBJ1-1; D unresolved. Germline V CDR1 and CDR2: MGHRA, YSYEKL. Trimming removed 1 base from V and 1 base from J, with 13 bases in between. The CDR3 is made up of 16 amino acids. CDR3 in amino acids: CASSQVSPGRNTEAFF. The CDR3 bases are TGCGCCAGCAGCCAAGTATCCCCCGGACGGAACACTGAAGCTTTCTTT.

V and J are TRBV6-5 and TRBJ2-5, with 10 bases aligning to TRBD2. Per the germline V gene, CDR1 is MNHEY and CDR2 is SVGAGI. V lost 6 bases to trimming and J lost 3 bases; unmatched junction nucleotides: 4. The CDR3 is made up of 14 amino acids. CDR3 sequence: CASRGLAGEETQYF. The CDR3 DNA reads as TGTGCCAGCAGAGGGCTAGCGGGAGAAGAGACCCAGTACTTC.

The gene calls are TRBV19 and TRBJ1-5; D is undetermined. Germline V gene lookup returns CDR1 LNHDA and CDR2 SQIVND (reference sequence). V dropped 4 bases and J dropped 7 bases, with 17 bases sitting between them. This CDR3 is built from 15 residues. DNA of the CDR3: TGTGCCAGTAGTACCCGGGCCAATCCAGGCCAGCCCCAGCATTTT. Translated, it gives CASSTRANPGQPQHF.

The DNA of the CDR3 is TGTGCCAGCAGGTTGGACAGGGGCGCTCCGGAGCAGTACTTC. Translated, it gives CASRLDRGAPEQYF. V and J are TRBV6-1 and TRBJ2-7; the match to TRBD1 covers 9 bases. The junction had 10 bases not matched to a gene; V was cut back by 6 bases and J by 7 bases. CDR3 size: 14 residues. Germline loops: CDR1 MNHNS, CDR2 SASEGT.

This chain connects TRBV2 to TRBJ1-1; TRBD1 agrees at 8 bases. V lost 6 bases, J lost 1 base, and 7 bases stayed unmatched. CDR1 is SNHLY and CDR2 is FYNNEI in the germline V gene. The CDR3 has 15 amino acids. The CDR3 is CASRRGTGENTEAFF. CDR3 coding DNA: TGTGCCAGCAGGAGGGGGACAGGAGAGAACACTGAAGCTTTCTTT.

The CDR3 here is CASSLVATNEQFF. The CDR3 DNA is TGTGCCAGCAGTTTGGTAGCTACTAATGAGCAGTTCTTC. The chain carries TRBV28 and TRBJ2-1; no definite D call. This CDR3 spans 13 amino acids. Germline CDR1 and CDR2: MDHEN and SYDVKM. The ends were cut back, 3 bases at V and 7 bases at J, with 10 bases in the middle.

This clone was seen only once. The CDR3 spells CASSLGTSGPTDTQYF. In DNA form, the CDR3 reads TGTGCCAGCAGCTTAGGGACTAGCGGTCCCACAGATACGCAGTATTTT. The chain is built from TRBV11-2 and TRBJ2-3; 10 nucleotides align to TRBD2. The CDR3 is 16 residues long. The germline CDR1 and CDR2 sequences are SGHAT and FQNNGV. V lost 1 base to trimming and J lost 2 bases; unmatched junction nucleotides: 3.

This chain connects TRBV28 to TRBJ1-1, with D possibly TRBD1 on 5 matching bases. The germline V and J ends were trimmed by 3 bases and 5 bases, with 16 bases remaining between them. Looked up from germline, CDR1 is MDHEN and CDR2 is SYDVKM. The CDR3 loop spans 15 amino acids. This CDR3 is CASSFTGRLGTEAFF. The CDR3 coding sequence is TGTGCCAGCAGTTTTACAGGCCGACTGGGGACTGAAGCTTTCTTT.

This rearrangement joins TRBV29-1 to TRBJ1-1; maybe TRBD1 (5 bases). The germline V gene encodes CDR1 SQVTM and CDR2 ANQGSEA. This CDR3 has 13 residues. V shed 3 bases and J shed 5 bases, with 13 bases lying between them. CDR3 in amino acids: CSVEGSGGTEAFF. CDR3 bases: TGCAGCGTTGAGGGGAGTGGGGGAACTGAAGCTTTCTTT.

The chain joins TRBV2 to TRBJ2-3; 7 bases agree with TRBD2. The V gene's germline CDR1 is SNHLY and CDR2 FYNNEI. V lost 9 bases and J lost 4; bases outside the gene matches: 7. The CDR3 sequence is 13 residues long. The CDR3 DNA is TGTGCCAGTTGGGAGGGCCCCCCAGATACGCAGTATTTT. The encoded protein is CASWEGPPDTQYF.